This T cell receptor (beta chain) was recovered during a study of T-cell reconstitution after alpha-beta-depleted transplantation in children. Unique molecular identifiers were incorporated when the TCRbeta library was constructed. TCRdb processed the PCR reads anew with MiXCR; each CDR3 protein has one entry. The table lists roughly 190,000 distinct CDR3 sequences, 13% to 15% of them singletons. The CDR3 loop spans 18 amino acids. After removal of 0 bases from V and 5 bases from J, the junction contained 15 bases not matched to a gene. Germline V CDR1 and CDR2: SGHRS, YFSETQ. In this sample, this clonotype turned up a few times.

The sample here was PBMCs from the stem cell graft donor, taken from the stem cell graft. This clonotype was sampled from a human donor who donated a stem cell graft to a child with acute lymphoblastic leukemia. The V call is TRBV5-1, the J call TRBJ2-3, with 7 bases matching TRBD2. Written as DNA, the CDR3 is TGCGCCAGCAGCTTGGCGCTTACTAGCGCTAAACCGAAAGATACGCAGTATTTT. Protein: CASSLALTSAKPKDTQYF.